This TCR beta chain was obtained from a study of blood T cell repertoires in COVID-19. Turning to the study itself: PBMCs, B-cell-depleted T cells, or T cells were the source of the cDNA or gDNA that made up the material.

The CDR3 sequence is 11 residues long. Germline assignment: CDR1 MNHEY and CDR2 SVGAGI. Trimming shortened V by 2 bases and J by 10 bases, and 6 bases separated the two germline ends. The table came from immunoSEQ multiplex PCR; TCRdb's copy has only in-frame clones and leaves some out. The table includes over 250,000 clones, roughly 87% detected once. The chain couples TRBV6-5 to TRBJ2-1; the D is unclear. Material for sequencing was peripheral blood. This TCR was recovered from a woman aged 30 to 39 with acute or convalescent COVID-19. In DNA form, the CDR3 reads TGTGCCAGCAGTTACGGCAGGGAGCAGTTCTTC. Translating gives CASSYGREQFF.